The T cell receptor (beta chain) described here comes from a study of monozygotic twins with inflammatory bowel disease. About this clonotype: Antigen specificity is unknown.

Whole-study findings and limits: The existence of one strong signal or clonotype linked to IBD lacked support. On the inverse Simpson index, IBD patients scored lower for TCRbeta diversity than healthy co-twins. For repertoire similarity, concordant twins did not differ from discordant twins, possibly because power was limited.

Blood samples, whole and unsorted for T cells, yielded the isolated total RNA. TCRdb re-called the 5' RACE reads, yielding one record per CDR3 amino acid sequence without DNA. The sample totals approximately 330,000 distinct CDR3 sequences. The CDR3 spans 14 residues. Germline V lookup: CDR1 DFQATT, CDR2 SNEGSKA (reference sequence). The sequence came from a human donor with ulcerative colitis or Crohn's disease, or a healthy co-twin of an affected twin (not recorded which). This rearrangement joins TRBV20-1 to TRBJ2-7. Sequencing was done on a sample of blood. CDR3 in amino acids: CSARDLDKPYEQYF.